This record concerns one T cell receptor (beta chain) sequence. Its matching antigen is unknown. The data belong to a study of cytomegalovirus exposure and HLA in healthy donors. Study context: A prior study identified 90 million to 120 million unique TCR beta sequences from about 179 million T cells. Of approximately 400 genotyped donors, about 80% clustered with self-reported Caucasian donors. Regarding the study as a whole: Later, an analysis found that common viral pathogens appeared to be linked with several of the most significant clusters. Later work found most CMV-associated TCR beta chains apparently HLA-restricted.

Germline values: CDR1 MNHNY, CDR2 SVGAGI (reference sequence). This CDR3 has 15 residues. Trimming at V came to 6 bases and at J to 3 bases, leaving 4 bases not matched to a gene. It was with 60 Vbeta and 13 Jbeta primers that the PCR ran. Produced via immunoSEQ multiplex PCR; TCRdb's table is partial and in-frame only. The table shows 150,000 to 200,000 clones, with 70% to 85% occurring only once. The J gene is TRBJ2-3, the V gene TRBV6-6, with TRBD2 matching 12 bases. Sequencing was carried out using PBMCs. The sequence was collected from a human donor in good health. CDR3 region: CASRYLAGGTDTQYF. The CDR3, as DNA: TGTGCCAGCAGATACCTAGCGGGGGGGACAGATACGCAGTATTTT.